This TCR beta chain appears in the sequencing data of a study of cytomegalovirus exposure and HLA in healthy donors. Study-level findings and limits: Among TCR beta chains, those listed as cytomegalovirus-associated numbered some 160. It was likely that a cluster of highly shared sequence variants was a sequencing artifact. Apparent HLA restriction characterized most CMV-associated TCR beta chains in a later analysis. Per a prior analysis, the majority of TCR beta V segments were productive roughly 87% or roughly 30% of the time.

Primers: 60 Vbeta forward and 13 Jbeta reverse. Sequencing was performed with immunoSEQ multiplex PCR; in TCRdb, only in-frame clones are kept and a portion is missing. The table includes around 85,000 clones, roughly 77% detected once. Points on this clone: Its target is unknown.

The V gene's germline CDR1 is SGHKS and CDR2 YYEKEE (reference sequence). This CDR3 has 10 residues. The V gene lost 7 bases and the J gene lost 9 bases, with 8 bases spanning the gap. Source material: PBMCs. The receptor was isolated from a man in his 60s in good health and CMV-seronegative. V is TRBV5-5 and J is TRBJ2-1; perhaps TRBD1 as D (6 bases). CDR3 DNA sequence: TGTGCCAGCGGGGGCAGTGAGCAGTTCTTC. Translation gives CASGGSEQFF.